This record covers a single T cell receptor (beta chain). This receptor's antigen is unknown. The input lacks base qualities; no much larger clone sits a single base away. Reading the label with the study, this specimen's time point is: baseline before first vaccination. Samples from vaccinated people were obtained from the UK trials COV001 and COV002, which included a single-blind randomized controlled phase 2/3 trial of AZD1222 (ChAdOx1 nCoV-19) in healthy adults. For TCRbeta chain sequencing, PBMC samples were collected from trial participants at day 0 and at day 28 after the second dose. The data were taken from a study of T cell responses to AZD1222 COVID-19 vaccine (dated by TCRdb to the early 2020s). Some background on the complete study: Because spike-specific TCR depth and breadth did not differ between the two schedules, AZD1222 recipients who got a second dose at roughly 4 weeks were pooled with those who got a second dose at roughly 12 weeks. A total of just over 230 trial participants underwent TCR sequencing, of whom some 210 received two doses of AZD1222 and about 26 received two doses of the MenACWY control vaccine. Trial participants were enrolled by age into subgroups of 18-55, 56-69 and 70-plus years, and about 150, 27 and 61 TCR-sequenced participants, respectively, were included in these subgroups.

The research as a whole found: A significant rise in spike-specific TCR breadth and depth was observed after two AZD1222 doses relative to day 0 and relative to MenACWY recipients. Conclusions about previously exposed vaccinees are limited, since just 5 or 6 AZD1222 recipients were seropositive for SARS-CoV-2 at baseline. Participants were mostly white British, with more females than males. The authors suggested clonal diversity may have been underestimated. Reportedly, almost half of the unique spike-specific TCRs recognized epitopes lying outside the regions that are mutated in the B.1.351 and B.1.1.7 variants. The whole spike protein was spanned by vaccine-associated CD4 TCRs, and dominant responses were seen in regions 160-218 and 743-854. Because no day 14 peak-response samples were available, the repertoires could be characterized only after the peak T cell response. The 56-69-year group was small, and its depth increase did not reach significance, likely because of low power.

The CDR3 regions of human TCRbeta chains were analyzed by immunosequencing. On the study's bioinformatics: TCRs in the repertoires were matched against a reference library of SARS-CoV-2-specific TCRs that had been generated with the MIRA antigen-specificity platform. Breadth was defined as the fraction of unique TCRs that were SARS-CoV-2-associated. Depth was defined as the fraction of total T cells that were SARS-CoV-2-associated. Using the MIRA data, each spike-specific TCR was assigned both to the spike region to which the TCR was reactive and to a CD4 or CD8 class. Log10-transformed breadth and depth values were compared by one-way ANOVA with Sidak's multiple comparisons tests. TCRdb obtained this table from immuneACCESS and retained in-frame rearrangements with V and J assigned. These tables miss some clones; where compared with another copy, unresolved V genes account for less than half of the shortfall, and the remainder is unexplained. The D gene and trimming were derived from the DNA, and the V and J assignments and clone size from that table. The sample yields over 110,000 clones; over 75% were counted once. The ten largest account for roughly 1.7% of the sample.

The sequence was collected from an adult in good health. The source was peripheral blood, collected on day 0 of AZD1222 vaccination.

The CDR3 sequence is CASSEELGPPGGYTF. The DNA reads as follows: TGTGCCAGCAGTGAAGAGCTGGGGCCGCCAGGCGGCTACACCTTC. This chain is built from TRBV2 and TRBJ1-2; TRBD1 could be the D gene, as 5 bases match. The CDR3 starts with the cysteine, ends with the phenylalanine, and has 15 residues. The read is trimmed to its CDR3 DNA, 45 bases read in frame from base 1. The germline V gene provides CDR1 SNHLY and CDR2 FYNNEI. V and J are truncated by 1 base and 8 bases respectively, leaving an intervening sequence of 17 bases.